This T cell receptor beta chain was recovered during a study of T cells after yellow fever vaccination. About the research overall: Some fractions had low cell numbers, and these were prepared with SMART-Seq v4 Ultra Low Input.

Universal primer sites and UMIs were introduced during 5'RACE template-switching synthesis of TCR cDNA. MiXCR was run by TCRdb on the 5' RACE reads, yielding one entry per CDR3 protein. The data contain more than 450,000 distinct CDR3 sequences, 20% to 25% of them seen just once; the ten biggest clones take up about 17%. Whole-study results and caveats: Clones that expanded after primary vaccination mostly reappeared after the booster (96% CD4, 88% CD8).

In its sample, this clonotype was seen many times. Antigen unknown. The receptor comes from a man between 18 and 35 years old who received the YFV17D yellow fever vaccine. Sample: PBMCs, taken approximately 20 days after the first yellow fever vaccination.

CDR3 loop: CASRPSGERSSYNEQFF. In DNA form, the CDR3 reads TGTGCCAGCAGGCCTTCGGGGGAGCGGAGCTCCTACAATGAGCAGTTCTTC. The chain employs TRBV12-3 or TRBV12-4 and TRBJ2-1; maybe TRBD2 (6 bases). The CDR3 extends over 17 amino acids. V was shortened by 6 bases and J by 0 bases, with 18 bases between the two germline ends.